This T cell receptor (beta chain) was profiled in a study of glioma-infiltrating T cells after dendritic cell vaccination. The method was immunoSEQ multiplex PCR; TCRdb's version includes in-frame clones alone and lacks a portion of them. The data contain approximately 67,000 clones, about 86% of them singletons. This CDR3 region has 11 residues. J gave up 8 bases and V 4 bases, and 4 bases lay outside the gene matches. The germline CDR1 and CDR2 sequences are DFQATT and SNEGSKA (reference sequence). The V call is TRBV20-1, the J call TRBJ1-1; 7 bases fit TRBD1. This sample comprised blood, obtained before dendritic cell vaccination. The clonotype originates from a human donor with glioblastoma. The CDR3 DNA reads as TGCAGTGCTACCCCGGACAGGGAAGCTTTCTTT. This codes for CSATPDREAFF.